These 23 T cell receptor beta chains were all obtained from the same sample, sequenced in a study of shared clonotypes between healthy human individuals. The repertoire was sequenced with immunoSEQ multiplex PCR; TCRdb's copy has only in-frame clones and lacks some. The repertoire holds more than 2 million clones, 95% seen once, with roughly 0.13% in the top ten. Input material: naive CD4+ T cells sorted from blood. The subset denotes: CD45RA+ positively selected. These receptors originate from a man between 18 and 35 years old in good health.

This clone appeared once. The chain carries TRBV6-5 and TRBJ2-7, with D tentatively TRBD1 (5 bases). V lost 6 bases to trimming and J lost 0 bases, with 12 bases between them. Germline V lookup: CDR1 MNHEY, CDR2 SVGAGI. The CDR3 has 14 amino acids. The CDR3: CASRDTASSYEQYF. The CDR3 DNA sequence: TGTGCCAGCAGGGACACAGCGAGCTCCTACGAGCAGTACTTC.

The gene calls are TRBV30 and TRBJ1-6; D gene ambiguous. The CDR3 extends over 12 amino acids. Germline V gene data show CDR1 as GTSNPN and CDR2 as SVGIG (reference sequence). V lost 2 bases, J lost 10 bases, and 9 bases lay in between. CDR3 nucleotides: TGTGCCTGGAGTCGAATAGAATCACCCCTCCACTTT. Its translation is CAWSRIESPLHF. Looking up the rest from reference TRBV30 and TRBJ1-6 gives the full variable domain: SQTIHQWPATLVQPVGSPLSLECTVEGTSNPNLYWYRQAAGRGLQLLFYSVGIGQISSEVPQNLSASRPQDRQFILSSKKLLLSDSGFYLCAWSRIESPLHFGNGTRLTVT.

This chain uses TRBV7-2 with TRBJ2-7; 11 positions agree with TRBD2. Trimming removed 5 bases from V and 3 bases from J; junction bases left unmatched: 3. Germline V gene lookup returns CDR1 SGHTA and CDR2 FQGNSA. CDR3 size: 14 residues. CDR3 in amino acids: CASSPGLAVYEQYF. In DNA form, the CDR3 reads TGTGCCAGCAGCCCGGGACTAGCGGTCTACGAGCAGTACTTC.

The chain is built from TRBV2 and TRBJ1-2, with 9 bases fitting TRBD1. This CDR3 has 15 amino acids. The germline V gene has CDR1 SNHLY and CDR2 FYNNEI. After removal of 6 bases from V and 4 bases from J, the junction contained 9 bases not matched to a gene. CDR3 residues: CASSMSGTGSYGYTF. CDR3 DNA sequence: TGTGCCAGCAGCATGTCCGGGACAGGGAGCTATGGCTACACCTTC.

The CDR3 DNA follows: TGTGCCAGCTCACCAAACCAGGGGGGTGCTGAAAAACTGTTTTTT. Protein: CASSPNQGGAEKLFF. This rearrangement joins TRBV18 to TRBJ1-4, with TRBD1 identical over 7 bases. This CDR3 comprises 15 residues. The trim removed 2 bases at V and 7 bases at J, leaving 7 bases unmatched. Germline CDR1 reads KGHSH; CDR2 reads LQKENI. The full variable domain, its missing parts supplied by reference TRBV18 and TRBJ1-4, is NAGVMQNPRHLVRRRGQEARLRCSPMKGHSHVYWYRQLPEEGLKFMVYLQKENIIDESGMPKERFSAEFPKEGPSILRIQQVVRGDSAAYFCASSPNQGGAEKLFFGSGTQLSVL.

As for this clone: The same CDR3 can be traced to other DNA sequences in this sample. This sequence joins TRBV29-1 and TRBJ2-3; D is undetermined. This CDR3 contains 13 residues. Trimming left V 5 bases short and J 0 bases short, with 9 bases between. CDR1 is SQVTM, CDR2 ANQGSEA, per germline. CDR3 in amino acids: CSVSGISTDTQYF. The DNA of the CDR3 is TGCAGCGTTTCGGGTATTAGCACAGATACGCAGTATTTT.

The chain uses TRBV6-5 and TRBJ2-3; tentatively, D is TRBD1 (6 bases). The V gene's germline CDR1 is MNHEY and CDR2 SVGAGI. With 0 bases removed from V and 2 bases from J, the gap between germline ends came to 12 bases. The CDR3 sequence is 16 residues long. CDR3 nucleotides: TGTGCCAGCAGTTACTCCCAGGGGCGGATCACAGATACGCAGTATTTT. It specifies CASSYSQGRITDTQYF.

This clone came up once. This chain uses TRBV6-6 with TRBJ2-3, with TRBD2 matching 8 bases. The CDR3 contains 15 residues. Germline CDR1 and CDR2: MNHNY and SVGAGI (reference sequence). V gave up 6 bases and J gave up 4 bases; unmatched junction bases: 9. In DNA, the CDR3 is TGTGCCAGCAGGATAGCGGGGAGGGGGTCAGATACGCAGTATTTT. Protein product: CASRIAGRGSDTQYF.

The chain recombines TRBV2 with TRBJ1-4; D possibly corresponds to TRBD1 (6 bases). V lost 3 bases and J 0 bases, leaving 8 bases between the germline ends. Looked up from germline, CDR1 is SNHLY and CDR2 is FYNNEI. CDR3 size: 15 residues. CDR3 in amino acids: CASSDNRATNEKLFF. CDR3 bases: TGTGCCAGCAGTGATAACAGGGCAACTAATGAAAAACTGTTTTTT. Variable domain in full (rest from reference TRBV2 and TRBJ1-4): EPEVTQTPSHQVTQMGQEVILRCVPISNHLYFYWYRQILGQKVEFLVSFYNNEISEKSEIFDDQFSVERPDGSNFTLKIRSTKLEDSAMYFCASSDNRATNEKLFFGSGTQLSVL.

This chain uses TRBV7-9 with TRBJ2-7; 8 nucleotides match TRBD1. CDR1 and CDR2 from the germline V gene are SEHNR and FQNEAQ (reference sequence). Trimming at V came to 5 bases and at J to 5 bases, leaving 11 bases not matched to a gene. The CDR3 spans 15 residues. CDR3 nucleotides: TGTGCCAGCAGCACCCGGGACAGGAGTGCCAACGAGCAGTACTTC. It is translated as CASSTRDRSANEQYF.

The chain recombines TRBV27 with TRBJ1-5; unclear D gene. V lost 1 base, J lost 0 bases, and 10 bases lay in between. Germline CDR1 MNHEY, CDR2 SMNVEV (reference sequence). The CDR3 has 16 residues. This CDR3 is CASSLLGPYSNQPQHF. CDR3 nucleotide sequence: TGTGCCAGCAGTTTATTAGGCCCGTATAGCAATCAGCCCCAGCATTTT.

Points on this clone: Other DNA sequences of this sample code for an identical CDR3. The rearrangement uses TRBV19 and TRBJ2-5; possibly TRBD1 for D (6 bases). The CDR3 totals 13 residues. CDR1 is LNHDA, CDR2 SQIVND, per germline (reference sequence). The V gene lost 3 bases and the J gene lost 3 bases, with 8 bases spanning the gap. CDR3 protein: CASSIGQKETQYF. CDR3 nucleotide sequence: TGTGCCAGTAGTATCGGACAGAAAGAGACCCAGTACTTC.

This rearrangement joins TRBV9 to TRBJ2-1, with 12 bases fitting TRBD2. The CDR3 runs 16 residues. Germline V gene lookup returns CDR1 SGDLS and CDR2 YYNGEE. Trimming took 4 bases from V and 5 from J; bases not matched to a gene: 7. The CDR3, as DNA: TGTGCCAGCAGCCTCCCGACTAGCGGGGGAAACAATGAGCAGTTCTTC. Protein sequence: CASSLPTSGGNNEQFF.

The CDR3 here is CASRTGGPLLAKNIQYF. As DNA, the CDR3 is TGTGCCAGCAGGACAGGGGGTCCCTTACTAGCCAAAAACATTCAGTACTTC. The chain couples TRBV5-7 to TRBJ2-4; TRBD1 agrees at 9 bases. TRBV5-7 is annotated as an ORF whose role is uncertain. The CDR3 length is 17 residues. V shed 5 bases, J shed 0 bases, and the junction held 9 bases outside the gene matches.

The chain uses TRBV7-9 and TRBJ1-2, with TRBD1 matching 12 bases. Trimming cost V 5 bases and J 6 bases; bases outside gene matches: 10. Germline V gene data show CDR1 as SEHNR and CDR2 as FQNEAQ (reference sequence). CDR3 length equals 16 residues. CDR3 nucleotides: TGTGCCAGCAGCCTTACCGGGACAGGGGGCGGGAATGGCTACACCTTC. Translated, it gives CASSLTGTGGGNGYTF.

The chain links TRBV4-3 to TRBJ2-7; 9 nucleotides match TRBD2. With 2 bases clipped from V and 2 bases from J, the junction kept 7 bases outside the gene matches. Germline V gene data show CDR1 as LGHNA and CDR2 as YSLEER. The CDR3 sequence is 16 residues long. Written as DNA, the CDR3 is TGCGCCAGCAGCCAAACTAGACTAGCGGATACCTACGAGCAGTACTTC. It codes for CASSQTRLADTYEQYF.

The chain combines TRBV7-9 with TRBJ2-1; 8 bases are shared with TRBD2. The CDR3 extends over 12 amino acids. CDR1 is SEHNR, CDR2 FQNEAQ, per germline (reference sequence). J gave up 5 bases and V 11 bases, and 5 bases lay outside the gene matches. Here the CDR3 DNA reads TGTGCCCCTACTAGCGGAGACAATGAGCAGTTCTTC. Translation gives CAPTSGDNEQFF.

The CDR3 sequence: CASSAGTLNSPLHF. As DNA, the CDR3 is TGCGCCAGCAGCGCTGGGACCCTTAATTCACCCCTCCACTTT. The chain recombines TRBV10-1 with TRBJ1-6; D is possibly TRBD1 (5 bases). CDR1 is WNHNN and CDR2 is SYGVQD in the germline V gene (reference sequence). V shed 6 bases and J shed 6 bases, with 12 bases lying between them. The CDR3 sequence is 14 residues long.

The J gene is TRBJ1-1, the V gene TRBV18; D is unclear. The CDR3 has 13 residues. V lost 7 bases, J lost 0 bases, and 9 bases lay in between. Germline V gene lookup returns CDR1 KGHSH and CDR2 LQKENI. CDR3 in amino acids: CASCQELNTEAFF. The CDR3, as DNA: TGTGCCAGCTGTCAGGAACTGAACACTGAAGCTTTCTTT. The whole variable domain, filled in from reference TRBV18 and TRBJ1-1, reads NAGVMQNPRHLVRRRGQEARLRCSPMKGHSHVYWYRQLPEEGLKFMVYLQKENIIDESGMPKERFSAEFPKEGPSILRIQQVVRGDSAAYFCASCQELNTEAFFGQGTRLTVV.

The chain joins TRBV19 to TRBJ2-5; the match to TRBD1 covers 9 bases. Germline V gene data show CDR1 as LNHDA and CDR2 as SQIVND (reference sequence). The junction had 12 bases not matched to a gene; V was cut back by 8 bases and J by 2 bases. The CDR3 extends over 16 amino acids. The CDR3, as DNA: TGTGCCAGTTCTTACTCGGGACAGGGCCCGCAAGAGACCCAGTACTTC. It is translated as CASSYSGQGPQETQYF. The entire variable domain, with the rest obtained from reference TRBV19 and TRBJ2-5, is as follows: DGGITQSPKYLFRKEGQNVTLSCEQNLNHDAMYWYRQDPGQGLRLIYYSQIVNDFQKGDIAEGYSVSREKKESFPLTVTSAQKNPTAFYLCASSYSGQGPQETQYFGPGTRLLVL.

The CDR3 DNA is TGCGCCAGCAGCTTGGTACCCCAGCGGGGAAACACCGGGGAGCTGTTTTTT. This codes for CASSLVPQRGNTGELFF. This rearrangement joins TRBV5-1 to TRBJ2-2, with 7 nucleotides matching TRBD2. V shed 0 bases and J 2 bases; nucleotides not matched to a gene: 7. This CDR3 has 17 residues. Germline V gene lookup returns CDR1 SGHRS and CDR2 YFSETQ.

The gene calls are TRBV12-5 and TRBJ2-7; possibly TRBD1 for D (6 bases). The CDR3 has 13 residues. V lost 1 base, J lost 7 bases, and 11 bases lay in between. Germline assignment: CDR1 LGHNT and CDR2 FRNRAP. Written as DNA, the CDR3 is TGTGCTAGTGGTTTGGGGACAGCGAAGGAGCAGTACTTC. Residues: CASGLGTAKEQYF.

The table lists this clone with a count of one. This chain links TRBV14 with TRBJ2-4, with D hard to call. There are 12 residues in the CDR3. Per germline, CDR1 SGHDN and CDR2 FVKESK. V was trimmed by 0 bases and J by 7 bases, leaving 4 bases between them. CDR3 sequence reads: CASSQDRNIQYF. The CDR3 bases are TGTGCCAGCAGCCAAGATAGGAACATTCAGTACTTC. Full variable domain (remainder filled in from reference TRBV14 and TRBJ2-4): EAGVTQFPSHSVIEKGQTVTLRCDPISGHDNLYWYRRVMGKEIKFLLHFVKESKQDESGMPNNRFLAERTGGTYSTLKVQPAELEDSGVYFCASSQDRNIQYFGAGTRLSVL.